This TCR beta chain stems from a study of CD8 T cells in ankylosing spondylitis. Notes on the study in general: Reportedly, matched ankylosing spondylitis synovial fluid was significantly enriched for disease-linked clones. Previous work reported some of these motif variants in the synovial fluid and blood of reactive arthritis.

The CDR3 is 14 residues long. Germline V gene sequence: CDR1 ENHRY, CDR2 SYGVKD. The V end lost 4 bases, the J end lost 4 bases, and 8 bases lay between the germline ends. In regard to this clonotype: Its matching antigen is unknown.

Generation of TCR beta libraries employed quantitative 5'-RACE incorporating molecular barcodes. Each CDR3 protein is one row after TCRdb ran MiXCR on the 5' RACE reads. The sample has about 150,000 distinct CDR3 sequences, 40% to 50% seen once. Material for sequencing was synovial fluid, either unsorted or a sorted T cell fraction (not recorded which). The gene calls are TRBV10-3 and TRBJ1-6; D not resolved. The sequence derives from a male donor with ankylosing spondylitis. For the CDR3, the DNA is TGTGCCATCAGTGTGAGGCGATATAATTCACCCCTCCACTTT. This translates into CAISVRRYNSPLHF.